This is a list of T cell receptor beta chains from one sample in a study of early T cells in non-severe SARS-CoV-2 infection. TCRdb passed the 5' RACE reads through MiXCR, listing each CDR3 protein once. The sample records 45,000 to 70,000 distinct CDR3 sequences, approximately 10% being singletons. Source material: whole blood. These receptors were obtained from an adult who was a healthcare worker with PCR-confirmed SARS-CoV-2 infection or an uninfected control (not recorded which). CDR3s include the opening cysteine and the closing phenylalanine or tryptophan. Size tells how often a clone was seen (once, few, many) or the class of an expanded clone, and some rows leave it out.

J gene	V gene	clone size	CDR3 protein
TRBJ2-5	TRBV20-1	.	CSALPGGEETQYF
TRBJ2-2	TRBV7-9	.	CASSLLANTGELFF
TRBJ1-4	TRBV5-1	.	CASSLDTGGEKLFF
TRBJ2-4	TRBV2	many	CASSEWAQGDIQYF
TRBJ2-2	TRBV12-3/TRBV12-4	many	CASSRGVTLQNTGELFF
TRBJ2-7	TRBV20-1	many	CSARDIKGSSYEQYF
TRBJ1-5	TRBV7-2	.	CASSLAGAGSNQPQHF
TRBJ1-1	TRBV10-3	many	CAIKAGAMNTEAFF
TRBJ2-7	TRBV5-4	many	CASAPTPAGTYEQYF
TRBJ2-1	TRBV6-2/TRBV6-3	many	CASSYIEELAGASNNEQFF
TRBJ2-2	TRBV6-5	many	CACGSFWHTGELFF
TRBJ1-6	TRBV3-1	many	CASSQGQGNSPLHF
TRBJ2-4	TRBV29-1	few	CSVEEGNLAKNIQYF
TRBJ2-7	TRBV27	few	CASAPVLGSGDEQYF
TRBJ2-7	TRBV28	.	CASRVGYEQYF
TRBJ2-3	TRBV10-3	.	CAIRASGGLGTDTQYF
TRBJ2-1	TRBV20-1	few	CSARFHPQKAYNEQFF
TRBJ2-7	TRBV28	.	CASTARGGGHEQYF
TRBJ2-3	TRBV7-8	.	CASSYKGGPRTDTQYF
TRBJ2-7	TRBV19	.	CASSGTPSYEQYF
TRBJ2-4	TRBV19	many	CASTTENIQYF
TRBJ2-3	TRBV7-2	many	CASSLSFAVTTDTQYF
TRBJ2-3	TRBV19	.	CASSIGGGTDTQYF
TRBJ1-1	TRBV5-1	.	CASRISSYTEAFF
TRBJ1-2	TRBV29-1	medium-sized	CSVTGDNYGYTF
TRBJ2-5	TRBV6-1	few	CASFKGLAEETQYF
TRBJ2-1	TRBV11-2	many	CASSLDGASPNEQFF
TRBJ2-4	TRBV10-2	.	CASSEEHRVAKNIQYF
TRBJ2-7	TRBV19	.	CASSILITSYEQYF
TRBJ2-7	TRBV5-1	few	CASSLAGASREQYF
TRBJ2-1	TRBV11-1	.	CASSSYGGAYNEQFF
TRBJ2-7	TRBV5-1	.	CASSLAIDATTYEQYF
TRBJ2-4	TRBV7-2	few	CASSSNRAGGIQYF
TRBJ1-4	TRBV28	few	CASSPNEKLFF
TRBJ2-6	TRBV7-9	.	CASSPPWGSGANVLTF